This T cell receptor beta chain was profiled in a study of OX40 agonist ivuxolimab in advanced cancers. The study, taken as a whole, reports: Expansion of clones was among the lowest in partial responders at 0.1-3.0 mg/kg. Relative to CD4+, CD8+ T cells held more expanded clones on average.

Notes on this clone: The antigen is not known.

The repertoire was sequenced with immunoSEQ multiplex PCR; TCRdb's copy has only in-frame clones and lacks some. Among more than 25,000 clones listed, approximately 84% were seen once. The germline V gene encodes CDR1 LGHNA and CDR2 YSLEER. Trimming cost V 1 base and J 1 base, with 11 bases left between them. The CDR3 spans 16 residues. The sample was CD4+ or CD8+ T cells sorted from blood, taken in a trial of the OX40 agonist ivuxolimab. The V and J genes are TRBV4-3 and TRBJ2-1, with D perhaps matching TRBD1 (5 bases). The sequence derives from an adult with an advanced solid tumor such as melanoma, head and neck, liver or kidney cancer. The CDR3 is CASSQAGASSYNEQFF. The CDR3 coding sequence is TGCGCCAGCAGCCAAGCTGGGGCGTCATCCTACAATGAGCAGTTCTTC.